These 2 T cell receptor beta chains were all obtained from the same sample, sequenced in a study of cytomegalovirus exposure and HLA in healthy donors. The PCR was carried out with 60 Vbeta primers and 13 Jbeta primers. Assay used: immunoSEQ multiplex PCR; TCRdb lists only in-frame clones, some missing. The sample includes about 190,000 clones. The sample taken for sequencing was PBMCs. The receptors were sampled from a woman aged 30 to 39 in good health and CMV-seropositive.

The chain employs TRBV2 and TRBJ2-1, with a possible D match to TRBD2 (5 bases). The CDR3 has 16 amino acids. Germline V lookup: CDR1 SNHLY, CDR2 FYNNEI. Trimming removed 0 bases at V and 5 bases at J, with 14 bases between. This CDR3 is CASSEAWLANHNEQFF. The CDR3 DNA reads TGTGCCAGCAGTGAAGCGTGGCTAGCTAACCACAATGAGCAGTTCTTC. The full variable domain, its missing parts supplied by reference TRBV2 and TRBJ2-1, is EPEVTQTPSHQVTQMGQEVILRCVPISNHLYFYWYRQILGQKVEFLVSFYNNEISEKSEIFDDQFSVERPDGSNFTLKIRSTKLEDSAMYFCASSEAWLANHNEQFFGPGTRLTVL.

The chain couples TRBV19 to TRBJ1-1, with D perhaps matching TRBD1 (6 bases). The CDR3 length is 13 residues. CDR1 and CDR2 (germline): LNHDA, SQIVND (reference sequence). Trimming removed 1 base from V and 11 bases from J, with 14 bases in between. CDR3 nucleotide sequence: TGTGCCAGTAGTATAGGGACAGTACCATCGGCTTTCTTT. Protein: CASSIGTVPSAFF.